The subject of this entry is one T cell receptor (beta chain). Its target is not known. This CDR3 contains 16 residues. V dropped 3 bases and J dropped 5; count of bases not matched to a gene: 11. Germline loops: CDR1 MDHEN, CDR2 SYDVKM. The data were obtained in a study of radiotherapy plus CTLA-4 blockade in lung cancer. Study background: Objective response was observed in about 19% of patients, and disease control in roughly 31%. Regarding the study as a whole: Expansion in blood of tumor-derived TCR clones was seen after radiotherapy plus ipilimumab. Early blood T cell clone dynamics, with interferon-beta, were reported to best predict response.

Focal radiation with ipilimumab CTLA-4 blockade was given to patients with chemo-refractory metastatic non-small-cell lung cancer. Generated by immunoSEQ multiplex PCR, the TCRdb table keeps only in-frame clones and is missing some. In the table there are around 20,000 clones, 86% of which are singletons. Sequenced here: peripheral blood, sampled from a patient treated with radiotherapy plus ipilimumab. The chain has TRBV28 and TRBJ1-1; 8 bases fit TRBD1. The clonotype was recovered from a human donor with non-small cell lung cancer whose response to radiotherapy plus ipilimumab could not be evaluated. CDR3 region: CASSFNSGTGGTEAFF. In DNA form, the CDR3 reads TGTGCCAGCAGTTTCAACTCCGGGACAGGTGGTACTGAAGCTTTCTTT. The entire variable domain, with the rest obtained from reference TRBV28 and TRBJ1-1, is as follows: DVKVTQSSRYLVKRTGEKVFLECVQDMDHENMFWYRQDPGLGLRLIYFSYDVKMKEKGDIPEGYSVSREKKERFSLILESASTNQTSMYLCASSFNSGTGGTEAFFGQGTRLTVV.